A selection of T cell receptor beta chains follows, all from one sample in a study of control samples from healthy donors and cancer patients. Sequencing was performed with immunoSEQ multiplex PCR; in TCRdb, only in-frame clones are kept and a portion is missing. The table records about 410,000 clones, roughly 90% of them present only once. The specimen sequenced was PBMCs. These receptors all stem from a middle-aged man with head and neck cancer. CDR3s include the opening cysteine and the closing phenylalanine or tryptophan. Fields, in order: V gene, CDR3 length, J gene, clone size, D gene, CDR3 DNA, CDR3 protein. The D gene is left open where the match is weak. Clone sizes are given selectively: once, few, many, or a class where the clone is expanded.

v_gene: TRBV3-1/TRBV3-2
len: 14
j_gene: TRBJ2-5
abundance: NA
d_gene: TRBD1
CDR3nt: TGTGCCAGCAGCCAGTCCGGGACAGCGGTCAATTTCCACTTC
CDR3aa: CASSQSGTAVNFHF

v_gene: TRBV4-2
len: 16
j_gene: TRBJ2-7
abundance: NA
d_gene: TRBD1
CDR3nt: TGTGCCAGCAGCCAAACGGCCGGGACAGGGGTCGGAGAGCAGTACTTC
CDR3aa: CASSQTAGTGVGEQYF

v_gene: TRBV30
len: 13
j_gene: TRBJ1-4
abundance: NA
d_gene: TRBD1
CDR3nt: TGTGCCTGGACACAGGGGACTAATGAAAAACTGTTTTTT
CDR3aa: CAWTQGTNEKLFF

v_gene: TRBV6-4
len: 15
j_gene: TRBJ2-2
abundance: NA
d_gene: TRBD2
CDR3nt: TGTGCCAGCAGTGTTGGGAGGGCCGAGACCGGGGAGCTGTTTTTT
CDR3aa: CASSVGRAETGELFF

v_gene: TRBV6-5
len: 16
j_gene: TRBJ1-1
abundance: NA
d_gene: NA
CDR3nt: TGTGCCAGCAGTTACACGGTCCGCCAGATGAACACTGAAGCTTTCTTT
CDR3aa: CASSYTVRQMNTEAFF

v_gene: TRBV11-2
len: 15
j_gene: TRBJ2-1
abundance: few
d_gene: TRBD2
CDR3nt: TGTGCCAGCAGCTCCAGCGGGGACGCCTACAATGAGCAGTTCTTC
CDR3aa: CASSSSGDAYNEQFF

v_gene: TRBV7-8
len: 16
j_gene: TRBJ1-1
abundance: NA
d_gene: NA
CDR3nt: TGTGCCAGCAGCTTAGGGAACAGGAACATGAACACTGAAGCTTTCTTT
CDR3aa: CASSLGNRNMNTEAFF

v_gene: TRBV5-1
len: 16
j_gene: TRBJ1-2
abundance: NA
d_gene: NA
CDR3nt: TGCGCCAGCAGCTTGGGCGTTACAGGAGGGTTAGATGGCTACACCTTC
CDR3aa: CASSLGVTGGLDGYTF

v_gene: TRBV28
len: 14
j_gene: TRBJ1-3
abundance: NA
d_gene: TRBD1
CDR3nt: TGTGCCAGCAGGACACAGGGGAAGGGAAACACCATATATTTT
CDR3aa: CASRTQGKGNTIYF

v_gene: TRBV30
len: 14
j_gene: TRBJ1-2
abundance: NA
d_gene: TRBD1
CDR3nt: TGTGCCTGGTACCGGGACAGGGGTAACTATGGCTACACCTTC
CDR3aa: CAWYRDRGNYGYTF

v_gene: TRBV5-1
len: 17
j_gene: TRBJ1-1
abundance: NA
d_gene: NA
CDR3nt: TGCGCCAGCAGCTTGCAAACGGGGCCAGACATGAACACTGAAGCTTTCTTT
CDR3aa: CASSLQTGPDMNTEAFF

v_gene: TRBV2
len: 14
j_gene: TRBJ2-1
abundance: few
d_gene: NA
CDR3nt: TGTGCCAGGAGTGATTGGGGGGGCTGGAATGAGCAGTTCTTC
CDR3aa: CARSDWGGWNEQFF

v_gene: TRBV9
len: 15
j_gene: TRBJ1-5
abundance: few
d_gene: NA
CDR3nt: TGTGCCAGCAGCCCCGGAACATCGCAGGCTCAGCCCCAGCATTTT
CDR3aa: CASSPGTSQAQPQHF

v_gene: TRBV18
len: 13
j_gene: TRBJ1-3
abundance: once
d_gene: NA
CDR3nt: TGTGCCAGCTCACCGGGATTAGACGACACCATATATTTT
CDR3aa: CASSPGLDDTIYF

v_gene: TRBV5-1
len: 17
j_gene: TRBJ2-1
abundance: NA
d_gene: TRBD2
CDR3nt: TGCGCCAGCAGCTTGACTAGCGGGAGTCCCCTCAACAATGAGCAGTTCTTC
CDR3aa: CASSLTSGSPLNNEQFF

v_gene: TRBV29-1
len: 13
j_gene: TRBJ2-5
abundance: once
d_gene: NA
CDR3nt: TGCAGCGTTGAACAGGGAACCCAAGAGACCCAGTACTTC
CDR3aa: CSVEQGTQETQYF

v_gene: TRBV7-9
len: 13
j_gene: TRBJ1-2
abundance: NA
d_gene: NA
CDR3nt: TGTGCCAGCAGCTTAGCAGGGAGCTATGGCTACACCTTC
CDR3aa: CASSLAGSYGYTF

v_gene: TRBV18
len: 16
j_gene: TRBJ1-6
abundance: NA
d_gene: TRBD1
CDR3nt: TGTGCCAGCTCACCACCTCACGGGACAGATGGTTCACCCCTCCACTTT
CDR3aa: CASSPPHGTDGSPLHF

v_gene: TRBV6-5
len: 14
j_gene: TRBJ1-6
abundance: NA
d_gene: NA
CDR3nt: TGTGCCAGCGTTGGGGACATACCTAATTCACCCCTCCACTTT
CDR3aa: CASVGDIPNSPLHF

v_gene: TRBV9
len: 12
j_gene: TRBJ2-2
abundance: NA
d_gene: NA
CDR3nt: TGTGCCAGCAGGGACAACACCGGGGAGCTGTTTTTT
CDR3aa: CASRDNTGELFF

v_gene: TRBV29-1
len: 13
j_gene: TRBJ2-7
abundance: NA
d_gene: TRBD1
CDR3nt: TGCAGCGGCTCGACAGGGGGGTACGTCGAGCAGTACTTC
CDR3aa: CSGSTGGYVEQYF

v_gene: TRBV12-3/TRBV12-4
len: 12
j_gene: TRBJ2-2
abundance: NA
d_gene: NA
CDR3nt: TGTGCCAGCAGCGAGTACACCGGGGAGCTGTTTTTT
CDR3aa: CASSEYTGELFF

v_gene: TRBV27
len: 12
j_gene: TRBJ2-3
abundance: NA
d_gene: NA
CDR3nt: TGTGCCAGCAGTCCCTCACGGGATACGCAGTATTTT
CDR3aa: CASSPSRDTQYF

v_gene: TRBV21-1
len: 14
j_gene: TRBJ2-7
abundance: NA
d_gene: NA
CDR3nt: TGTGCCAGCATCCCCAGAATCCCCGGGGACGAGCAGTACTTC
CDR3aa: CASIPRIPGDEQYF

v_gene: TRBV11-2
len: 14
j_gene: TRBJ2-5
abundance: NA
d_gene: TRBD1
CDR3nt: TGTGCCAGCAGTTGCGGACAGGGACAAGAGACCCAGTACTTC
CDR3aa: CASSCGQGQETQYF

v_gene: TRBV28
len: 13
j_gene: TRBJ1-4
abundance: NA
d_gene: NA
CDR3nt: TGTGCCAGCAGTCCTCCGGACTCCGGAAAACTGTTTTTT
CDR3aa: CASSPPDSGKLFF

v_gene: TRBV7-8
len: 16
j_gene: TRBJ2-1
abundance: once
d_gene: TRBD1
CDR3nt: TGTGCCAGCAGCGCTCCTGAGGGGGCCTCCTACAATGAGCAGTTCTTC
CDR3aa: CASSAPEGASYNEQFF

v_gene: TRBV28
len: 12
j_gene: TRBJ2-5
abundance: NA
d_gene: NA
CDR3nt: TGTGCCAGCGGGGGGCCGGCGGAGACCCAGTACTTC
CDR3aa: CASGGPAETQYF

v_gene: TRBV19
len: 14
j_gene: TRBJ2-7
abundance: NA
d_gene: TRBD1
CDR3nt: TGTGCCAGTAGCCCCCAGGGGGTCAACTACGAGCAGTACTTC
CDR3aa: CASSPQGVNYEQYF

v_gene: TRBV7-6
len: 17
j_gene: TRBJ2-7
abundance: NA
d_gene: TRBD2
CDR3nt: TGTGCCAGCAGCCAAGATTTGACTAGCGGGACGGCCTACGAGCAGTACTTC
CDR3aa: CASSQDLTSGTAYEQYF

v_gene: TRBV9
len: 12
j_gene: TRBJ2-7
abundance: NA
d_gene: NA
CDR3nt: TGTGTCAGCAGCCCCAACGCGGGAGAGCAGTACTTC
CDR3aa: CVSSPNAGEQYF

v_gene: TRBV4-3
len: 14
j_gene: TRBJ2-3
abundance: NA
d_gene: TRBD2
CDR3nt: TGCGCCAGCAGCCAAGCTAGCGGGGGAGATACGCAGTATTTT
CDR3aa: CASSQASGGDTQYF

v_gene: TRBV11-2
len: 16
j_gene: TRBJ2-7
abundance: NA
d_gene: NA
CDR3nt: TGTGCCAGCAGCTTAGATACGACTTATAGCTCCTACGAGCAGTACTTC
CDR3aa: CASSLDTTYSSYEQYF

v_gene: TRBV3-1/TRBV3-2
len: 15
j_gene: TRBJ2-2
abundance: few
d_gene: NA
CDR3nt: TGTGCCAGCAGCCAGGCGGCAGCCGGCACCGGGGAGCTGTTTTTT
CDR3aa: CASSQAAAGTGELFF

v_gene: TRBV28
len: 15
j_gene: TRBJ1-5
abundance: NA
d_gene: NA
CDR3nt: TGTGCCAGCAGTTCCCTTGAGATAGGGAATCAGCCCCAGCATTTT
CDR3aa: CASSSLEIGNQPQHF

v_gene: TRBV28
len: 13
j_gene: TRBJ1-6
abundance: NA
d_gene: NA
CDR3nt: TGTGCCAGCAGCCTATCATCTGGTGGACCCCTCCACTTT
CDR3aa: CASSLSSGGPLHF

v_gene: TRBV12-3/TRBV12-4
len: 12
j_gene: TRBJ2-3
abundance: NA
d_gene: NA
CDR3nt: TGTGCCAGCAGTCTGCGTACAGATACGCAGTATTTT
CDR3aa: CASSLRTDTQYF

v_gene: TRBV6-1
len: 14
j_gene: TRBJ1-6
abundance: NA
d_gene: NA
CDR3nt: TGTGCCAGCAGTGAAGTCCCTTTGGGGTCACCCCTCCACTTT
CDR3aa: CASSEVPLGSPLHF

v_gene: TRBV25-1
len: 15
j_gene: TRBJ1-4
abundance: few
d_gene: NA
CDR3nt: TGTGCCAGCAGCGCTGGGGGGGCGGCTAATGAAAAACTGTTTTTT
CDR3aa: CASSAGGAANEKLFF

v_gene: TRBV15
len: 14
j_gene: TRBJ1-1
abundance: NA
d_gene: NA
CDR3nt: TGTGCCACCAGCAGAGATCCGGCAAACACTGAAGCTTTCTTT
CDR3aa: CATSRDPANTEAFF

v_gene: TRBV29-1
len: 14
j_gene: TRBJ1-1
abundance: few
d_gene: NA
CDR3nt: TGCAGCGTTGAACGCGGGACGGGAAAAGCTGAAGCTTTCTTT
CDR3aa: CSVERGTGKAEAFF

v_gene: TRBV19
len: 12
j_gene: TRBJ1-5
abundance: once
d_gene: NA
CDR3nt: TGTGCCAGTAGACCTAGGGGTAAGCCCCAGCATTTT
CDR3aa: CASRPRGKPQHF

v_gene: TRBV9
len: 15
j_gene: TRBJ2-1
abundance: once
d_gene: TRBD2
CDR3nt: TGTGCCAGCAGCGCGGGACTAGCGGGGGGTAATGAGCAGTTCTTC
CDR3aa: CASSAGLAGGNEQFF

v_gene: TRBV28
len: 12
j_gene: TRBJ1-1
abundance: NA
d_gene: NA
CDR3nt: TGTGCCAGCAGTTTACCAGACACTGAAGCTTTCTTT
CDR3aa: CASSLPDTEAFF

v_gene: TRBV7-9
len: 14
j_gene: TRBJ1-1
abundance: NA
d_gene: NA
CDR3nt: TGTGCCAGCCACAAGGAGGCCTCGAACACTGAAGCTTTCTTT
CDR3aa: CASHKEASNTEAFF

v_gene: TRBV27
len: 12
j_gene: TRBJ1-4
abundance: few
d_gene: NA
CDR3nt: TGTGCCAGCCGCGGGGGCGTTGAAAAACTGTTTTTT
CDR3aa: CASRGGVEKLFF

v_gene: TRBV6-1
len: 13
j_gene: TRBJ2-7
abundance: NA
d_gene: NA
CDR3nt: TGTGCCAGCAGTGAACGGGCCCTCTACGAGCAGTACTTC
CDR3aa: CASSERALYEQYF

v_gene: TRBV7-2
len: 13
j_gene: TRBJ2-7
abundance: NA
d_gene: NA
CDR3nt: TGTGCCAGCAGCGTACGGGGATCCTACGAGCAGTACTTC
CDR3aa: CASSVRGSYEQYF

v_gene: TRBV5-1
len: 13
j_gene: TRBJ2-2
abundance: NA
d_gene: NA
CDR3nt: TGCGCCAGCAGCTTCGGGTCCCCCGGGGAGCTGTTTTTT
CDR3aa: CASSFGSPGELFF